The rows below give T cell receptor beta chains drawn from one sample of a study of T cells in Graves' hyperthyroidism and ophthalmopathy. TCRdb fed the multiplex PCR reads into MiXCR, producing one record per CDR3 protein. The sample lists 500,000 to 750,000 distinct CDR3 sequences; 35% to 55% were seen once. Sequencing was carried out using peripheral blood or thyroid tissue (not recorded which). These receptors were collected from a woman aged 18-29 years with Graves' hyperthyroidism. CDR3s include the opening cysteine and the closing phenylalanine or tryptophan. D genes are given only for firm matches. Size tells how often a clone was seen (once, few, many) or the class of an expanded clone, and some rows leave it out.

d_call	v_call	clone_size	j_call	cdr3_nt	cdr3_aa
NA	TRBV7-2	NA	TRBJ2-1	TGTGCCAGCAGCCTCAGGGCTGGGGATGAGCAGTTCTTC	CASSLRAGDEQFF
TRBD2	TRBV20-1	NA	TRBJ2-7	TGCAGTGCTTGGACTAGCGGGAGTTTCGAGCAGTACTTC	CSAWTSGSFEQYF
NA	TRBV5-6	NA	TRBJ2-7	TGTGCCAGCAGCCCTGTAGGGACCTCCTACGAGCAGTACTTC	CASSPVGTSYEQYF
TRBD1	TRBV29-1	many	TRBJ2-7	TGCAGCGCCGGAGGGGGACAGGGGGCCTTCGAGCAGTACTTC	CSAGGGQGAFEQYF
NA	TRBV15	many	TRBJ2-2	TGTGCCACCAGCAGCCGGAAGGCCGGGGAGCTGTTTTTT	CATSSRKAGELFF
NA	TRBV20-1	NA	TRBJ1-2	TGCAGCGCCCTAGCGGGAGAGACCTATGGCTACACCTTC	CSALAGETYGYTF
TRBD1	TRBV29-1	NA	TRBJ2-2	TGCAGCGTTGAAGGGCCGGGACAGGGGGCCGCCGGGGAGCTGTTTTTT	CSVEGPGQGAAGELFF
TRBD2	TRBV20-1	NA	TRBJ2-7	TGCAGTGCTAGAGATCTCGCTAGCGGGAGTTTCGAGCAGTACTTC	CSARDLASGSFEQYF
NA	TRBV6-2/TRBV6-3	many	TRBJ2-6	TGTGCCAGCAGTACACCCAGGCCAGGGGCTGGGGCCAACGTCCTGACTTTC	CASSTPRPGAGANVLTF
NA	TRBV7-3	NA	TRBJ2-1	TGTGCCAGCAGCTTGGGGCAGGGTAACAATGAGCAGTTCTTC	CASSLGQGNNEQFF
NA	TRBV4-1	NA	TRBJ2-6	TGCGCCAGCAGCCAGGTGACTAGGGCGGGGGCCAACGTCCTGACTTTC	CASSQVTRAGANVLTF
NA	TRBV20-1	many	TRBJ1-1	TGCAGTGCTACCTCCGCCCTGAACACTGAAGCTTTCTTT	CSATSALNTEAFF
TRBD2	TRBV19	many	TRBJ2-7	TGTGCCAGTAGTATTTCACTAGCGGGAGGGCTGGAGCAGTACTTC	CASSISLAGGLEQYF
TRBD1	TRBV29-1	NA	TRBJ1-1	TGCAGCATCCTGACAGGGAGCACTGAAGCTCTCTTT	CSILTGSTEALF
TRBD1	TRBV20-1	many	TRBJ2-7	TGCAGTGCTAGAACCGGACAGGGATACGACGAGCAGTACTTC	CSARTGQGYDEQYF
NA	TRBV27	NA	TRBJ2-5	TGTGCCAGCCAAATAGTTATGAATCCGATGGGGACCCAGTACTTC	CASQIVMNPMGTQYF
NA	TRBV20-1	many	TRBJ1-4	TGCAGTGCCATCGACAGTTATCAAGAAAAACTGTTTTTT	CSAIDSYQEKLFF
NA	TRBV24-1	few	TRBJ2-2	TGTGCCACCAGTGATCGGGGTGGGCAGAAGTTGAACACCGGGGAGCTGTTTTTT	CATSDRGGQKLNTGELFF
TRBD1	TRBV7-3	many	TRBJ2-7	TGTGCCAGCAGCCCCGGGACAGGGGTGAGGGAGCAGTACTTC	CASSPGTGVREQYF
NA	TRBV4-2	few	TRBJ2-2	TGTGCCAGCAGCCAAGATCAAGCCGGCCTGAACACCGGGGAGCTGTTTTTT	CASSQDQAGLNTGELFF
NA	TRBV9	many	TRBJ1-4	TGTGCCAGCAGCTCAGAGAGTGAAAAACTGTTTTTT	CASSSESEKLFF
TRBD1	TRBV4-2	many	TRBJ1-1	TGTGCCAGCAGCCGAGGGACAGGGACCAACACTGAAGCTTTCTTT	CASSRGTGTNTEAFF
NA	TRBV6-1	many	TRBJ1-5	TGTGCCAGCAGTGAAAACCCATTTCAGCCCCAGCATTTT	CASSENPFQPQHF
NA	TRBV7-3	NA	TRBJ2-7	TGTGCCAGCAGCTTATCGAATAGGGTCCACGAGCAGTACTTC	CASSLSNRVHEQYF
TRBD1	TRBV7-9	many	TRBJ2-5	TGTGCCAGCAGCTTAGAGGGACAGGGGGTACAAGAGACCCAGTACTTC	CASSLEGQGVQETQYF
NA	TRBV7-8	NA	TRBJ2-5	TGTGCCAGCAGTGACCGGACAAAGGGCTACACCTCGGGGGAGACCCAGTACTTC	CASSDRTKGYTSGETQYF
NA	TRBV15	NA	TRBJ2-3	TGTGCCACCAGCCGAAGAGACGGCACAGATACGCAGTATTTT	CATSRRDGTDTQYF
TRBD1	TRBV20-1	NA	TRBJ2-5	TGCATCATGCGACAGGGCATAGAGACCCAGTACTTC	CIMRQGIETQYF
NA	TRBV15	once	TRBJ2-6	TGTGCCACCAGCAGAGAGGACCTGACTTTC	CATSREDLTF
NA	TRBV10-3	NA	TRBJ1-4	TGTGCCACCAGTCCAACTAATGAAAAACTGTTTTTT	CATSPTNEKLFF
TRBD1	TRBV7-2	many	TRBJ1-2	TGTGCCAGCAGCTTATCGGGACAGGGGCACGGCTACACCTTC	CASSLSGQGHGYTF
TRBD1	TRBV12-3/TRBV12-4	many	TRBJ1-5	TGTGCCAGCAGTTTTACAGGGGAAAATCAGCCCCAGCATTTT	CASSFTGENQPQHF
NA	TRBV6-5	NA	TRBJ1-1	TGTGCCAGCAAGCAAACCAGGGATGTGAAGGCGAACACTGAAGCTTTCTTT	CASKQTRDVKANTEAFF
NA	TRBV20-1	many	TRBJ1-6	TGCAGTGCTAGAGCGGGGGTAAAGAATTCACCCCTCCACTTT	CSARAGVKNSPLHF
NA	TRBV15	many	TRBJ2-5	TGTGCCACCAGCAGGGGGTTTGAGACCCAGTACTTC	CATSRGFETQYF
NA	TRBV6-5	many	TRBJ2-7	TGTGCCAGCAGACCGGGTTACATATCCTACGAGCAGTACTTC	CASRPGYISYEQYF
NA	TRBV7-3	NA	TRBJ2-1	TGTGCCAGCAGCTTACTGGGGCCCAATGAGCAGTTCTTC	CASSLLGPNEQFF
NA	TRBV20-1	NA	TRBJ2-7	TGCAGTGCTGAATCGACTAAAGCGTACAATGAGCAGTACTTC	CSAESTKAYNEQYF
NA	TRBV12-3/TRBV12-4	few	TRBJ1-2	TGTGCCAGCAGTTTACATAGGGCGCAGGGAAGTAATGGCTACACCTTC	CASSLHRAQGSNGYTF
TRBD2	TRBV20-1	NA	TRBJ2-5	TGCAGTGCTAGCCGGCCGGGACTAGCGACCCAGTACTTC	CSASRPGLATQYF
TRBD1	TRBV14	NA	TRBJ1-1	TGTGCCAGCAGCCCGCTTCGGGACAGCGGGAACACTGAAGCTTTCTTT	CASSPLRDSGNTEAFF
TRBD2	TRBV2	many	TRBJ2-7	TGTGCCAGCAGGGCGGCTAGCGGGACTGACGAGCAGTACTTC	CASRAASGTDEQYF
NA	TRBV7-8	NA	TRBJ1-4	TGTGCCAGCAAGGGGGTCTATGAAAAACTGTTTTTT	CASKGVYEKLFF
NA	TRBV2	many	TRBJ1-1	TGTGCCACCTTACAGGGTGGAAACACTGAAGCTTTCTTT	CATLQGGNTEAFF
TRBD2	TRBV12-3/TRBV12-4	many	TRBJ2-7	TGTGCCAGCAGCCCTCCCACCGGGACTAGCGGTTCCTACGAGCAGTACTTC	CASSPPTGTSGSYEQYF
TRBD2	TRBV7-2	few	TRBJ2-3	TGTGCCAGCAGCTTAGATGTGCTAGCGGGACGTACGCAGTATTTT	CASSLDVLAGRTQYF
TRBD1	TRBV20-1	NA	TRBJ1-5	TGCAGTGCTAGATGGGACAGTAATCAGCCCCAGCATTTT	CSARWDSNQPQHF
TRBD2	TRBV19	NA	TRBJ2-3	TGTGCCAGTAGTACGTTAGCGGGGAGGGGCACAGATACGCAGTATTTT	CASSTLAGRGTDTQYF
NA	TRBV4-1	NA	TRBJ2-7	TGCGCCAGCAGCCAAGATTGGAGCCGTGACCTCTCTACCGTCTACGAGCAGTACTTC	CASSQDWSRDLSTVYEQYF
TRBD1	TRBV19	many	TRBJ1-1	TGTGCCAGTAGGCCGGGACAGGCTCACACTGAAGCTTTCTTT	CASRPGQAHTEAFF
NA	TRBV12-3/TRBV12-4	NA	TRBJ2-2	TGTGCCAGCAGGCGTAACAGGAACACCGGGGAGCTGTTTTTT	CASRRNRNTGELFF
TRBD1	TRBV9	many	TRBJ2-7	TGTGCCAGCAGCGGGGGACAGGAGTCCTACGAGCAGTACTTC	CASSGGQESYEQYF
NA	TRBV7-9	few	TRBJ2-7	TGTGCCAGCAGCATACCGGGACAACTCAATGAGCAGTACTTC	CASSIPGQLNEQYF
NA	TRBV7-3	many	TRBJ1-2	TGTGCCAGCAGCTTAAAGGGTTCTGTGGACTACACCTTC	CASSLKGSVDYTF
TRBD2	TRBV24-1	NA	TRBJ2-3	TGTGCCACCAGTGAGGCACCGGGACTAGTGATAGATACGCAGTATTTT	CATSEAPGLVIDTQYF
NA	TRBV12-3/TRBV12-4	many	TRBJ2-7	TGTGCCAGCAGTTACAGGGCCAACGAGCAGTACTTC	CASSYRANEQYF
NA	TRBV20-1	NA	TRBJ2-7	TGCAGTGCTAGGAGGCTAGCCCACGAGCAGTACTTC	CSARRLAHEQYF